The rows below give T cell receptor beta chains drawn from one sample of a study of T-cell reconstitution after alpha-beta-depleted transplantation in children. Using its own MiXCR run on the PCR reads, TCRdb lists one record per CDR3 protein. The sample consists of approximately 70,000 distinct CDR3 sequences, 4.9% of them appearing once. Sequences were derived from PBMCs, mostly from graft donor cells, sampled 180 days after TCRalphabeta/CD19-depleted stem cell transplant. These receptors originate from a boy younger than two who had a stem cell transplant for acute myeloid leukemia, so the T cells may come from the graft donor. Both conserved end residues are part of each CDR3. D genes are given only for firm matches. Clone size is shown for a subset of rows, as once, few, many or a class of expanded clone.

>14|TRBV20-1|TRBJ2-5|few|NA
TGCAGTGCTAGTTGGACAGCCGGTGTCTGGACCCAGTACTTC
CSASWTAGVWTQYF
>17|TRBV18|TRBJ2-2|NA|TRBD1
TGTGCCAACTCACCCCTAGACAGGGGGCTGTCGACCGGGGAGCTGTTTTTT
CANSPLDRGLSTGELFF
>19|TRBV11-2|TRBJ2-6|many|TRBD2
TGTGCCAGCAGCTTATACCCCCGCGGGGGGGCGGGAGGGGCCAACGTCCTGACTTTC
CASSLYPRGGAGGANVLTF
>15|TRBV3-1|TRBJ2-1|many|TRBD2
TGTGCCAGCAGCCAATTGACTAGCTGGGACAATGAGCAGTTCTTC
CASSQLTSWDNEQFF
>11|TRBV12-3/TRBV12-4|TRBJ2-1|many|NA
TGTGCCAGCAGCATAGTGATAGAGCAGTTCTTC
CASSIVIEQFF
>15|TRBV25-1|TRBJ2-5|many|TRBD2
TGTGCCAGCAGTGCGAAGCGGGGGGGCACAGAGACCCAGTACTTC
CASSAKRGGTETQYF
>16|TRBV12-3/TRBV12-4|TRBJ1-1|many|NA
TGTGCCAGCAGTTTAGCGCCTCCACTCCGGAACACTGAAGCTTTCTTT
CASSLAPPLRNTEAFF
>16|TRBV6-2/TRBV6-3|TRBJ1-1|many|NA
TGTGCCAGCAGTTACTCGACGGGGGATCTGAACACTGAAGCTTTCTTT
CASSYSTGDLNTEAFF
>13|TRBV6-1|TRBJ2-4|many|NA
TGTGCCAGCAGTCCACCTCGGATGGGCATTCAGTACTTC
CASSPPRMGIQYF
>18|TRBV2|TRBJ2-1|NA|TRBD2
TGTGCCTTCAGTTTCCCCCGGGGGGGCCGGGGGGTATACAATGAGCAGTTCTTC
CAFSFPRGGRGVYNEQFF
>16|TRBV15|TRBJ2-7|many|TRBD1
TGTGCCACCAGCAGAGCCCCCCGGACAGGCAGATACGAGCAGTACTTC
CATSRAPRTGRYEQYF
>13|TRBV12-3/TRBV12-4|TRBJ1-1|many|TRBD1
TGTGCCAGCAGCCGGGACAGGGGCACTGAAGCTTTCTTT
CASSRDRGTEAFF
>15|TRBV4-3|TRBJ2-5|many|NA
TGCGCCAGCAGCCAAGGGTCTTACCCGCAAGAGACCCAGTACTTC
CASSQGSYPQETQYF
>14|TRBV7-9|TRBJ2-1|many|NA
TGTGCCAGCAGCCCCCTAGGTTCATACAATGAGCAGTTCTTC
CASSPLGSYNEQFF
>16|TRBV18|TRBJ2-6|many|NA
TGTGCCAGCTCAATTCGAGACAGCTCTGGGGCCAACGTCCTGACTTTC
CASSIRDSSGANVLTF
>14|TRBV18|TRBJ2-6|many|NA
TGTGCCAGCTCAGGCAACTCTGGGGCCAACGTCCTGACTTTC
CASSGNSGANVLTF
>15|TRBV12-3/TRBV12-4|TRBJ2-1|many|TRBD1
TGTGCCAGCAGTCCTTGGACAGGGTTTGACAATGAGCAGTTCTTC
CASSPWTGFDNEQFF
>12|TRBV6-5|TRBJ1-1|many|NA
TGTGCCAGCAGTTATGGGCGGGGACAAGCTTTCTTT
CASSYGRGQAFF
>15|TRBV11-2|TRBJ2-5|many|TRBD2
TGTGCCAGCAGGCTTGGGGGGGTCCACCAAGAGACCCAGTACTTC
CASRLGGVHQETQYF
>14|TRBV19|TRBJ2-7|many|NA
TGTGCCAGTAGTCCCGGGACACAGATCTACGAGCAGTACTTC
CASSPGTQIYEQYF
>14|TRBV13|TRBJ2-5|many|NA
TGTGCCAGCAGAATCGGGGGCCGGGGAGAGACCCAGTACTTC
CASRIGGRGETQYF